The source of this TCR beta chain is a study of blood T cell repertoires in COVID-19. Across the whole study: There were acute and convalescent COVID-19 samples, and they came from the United States, Italy and Spain.

From germline, CDR1 is MNHEY and CDR2 SVGAGI. The CDR3 is 15 residues long. V lost 6 bases, J lost 7 bases, and 19 bases lay in between. Profiling relied on immunoSEQ multiplex PCR, and the TCRdb table lists in-frame clones only, not all of them. The sample yields roughly 110,000 clones, roughly 76% seen once. The sample taken for sequencing was peripheral blood. The chain uses TRBV6-5 and TRBJ1-5; D is possibly TRBD1 (6 bases). The TCR was taken from a human donor in a cohort sampled during active COVID-19. In nucleotides, the CDR3 is TGTGCCAGCAGACCATCGGACAGAGATTCCCAGCCCCAGCATTTT. This encodes CASRPSDRDSQPQHF.